The 28 T cell receptor beta chains below all came from one sample that was sequenced in a study of naive CD8 T cells in extremely preterm neonates. The repertoire was sequenced with immunoSEQ multiplex PCR; TCRdb's copy has only in-frame clones and lacks some. The data contain about 4,900 clones, approximately 97% of them singletons. Cord blood came from elective full-term cesareans at about 37-42 weeks without labor or membrane rupture. Sequencing used naive CD8+ T cells from cord blood. The receptors originated from a newborn in good health.

The chain uses TRBV27 and TRBJ2-1, with D tentatively TRBD2 (6 bases). CDR3 length: 15 amino acids. Germline-derived CDR1 and CDR2 are MNHEY and SMNVEV (reference sequence). Trimming took off 2 bases at V and 0 bases at J, with 8 bases between the two ends. CDR3: CASSLGGSSYNEQFF. In nucleotides, the CDR3 is TGTGCCAGCAGTTTAGGGGGGAGCTCCTACAATGAGCAGTTCTTC.

The V gene is TRBV11-1, the J gene TRBJ1-2; possible D gene TRBD1, 5 bases. CDR1 SGHAT and CDR2 FQDESV come from the germline V gene (reference sequence). The ends were cut back, 1 base at V and 4 bases at J, with 7 bases in the middle. This CDR3 is 13 amino acids long. DNA for the CDR3: TGTGCCAGCAGCTTAGTCCAGGGCTATGGCTACACCTTC. Its translation is CASSLVQGYGYTF. The full variable domain, completed using reference TRBV11-1 and TRBJ1-2, is EAEVAQSPRYKITEKSQAVAFWCDPISGHATLYWYRQILGQGPELLVQFQDESVVDDSQLPKDRFSAERLKGVDSTLKIQPAELGDSAMYLCASSLVQGYGYTFGSGTRLTVV.

The J gene is TRBJ2-2, the V gene TRBV27; 9 bases are a match to TRBD2. The CDR3 is 14 amino acids. Germline V gene sequence: CDR1 MNHEY, CDR2 SMNVEV (reference sequence). The J segment lost 5 bases and the V segment lost 4 bases, leaving 2 bases of the junction unmatched. CDR3 nucleotides: TGTGCCAGCAGTTCGCTAGCGGGGACCGGGGAGCTGTTTTTT. It encodes CASSSLAGTGELFF.

The chain has TRBV30 and TRBJ2-1; 8 bases match TRBD2. The CDR3 spans 14 residues. Losses at the gene ends were 1 base for V and 7 bases for J; bases not matched to a gene: 6. Germline assignment: CDR1 GTSNPN and CDR2 SVGIG (reference sequence). CDR3 residues: CAWSGIAGWNEQFF. The DNA of the CDR3 is TGTGCCTGGAGTGGCATAGCGGGGTGGAATGAGCAGTTCTTC.

This chain links TRBV6-1 with TRBJ2-2; TRBD2 agrees at 9 bases. Germline-derived CDR1 and CDR2 are MNHNS and SASEGT. The CDR3 sequence is 15 residues long. The V and J ends lost 4 bases and 0 bases, in that order; junction bases with no gene match: 0. CDR3 residues: CASSGLAANTGELFF. In DNA, the CDR3 is TGTGCCAGCAGTGGACTAGCGGCGAACACCGGGGAGCTGTTTTTT.

The chain couples TRBV5-1 to TRBJ1-1, with TRBD1 as a possible D gene (5 bases). Trimming stripped 6 bases from V and 5 bases from J, with 11 bases between. Germline CDR1 SGHRS, CDR2 YFSETQ. The CDR3 covers 12 residues. Here the CDR3 DNA reads TGCGCCAGCACCCCCGGGGGGACTGAAGCTTTCTTT. This translates into CASTPGGTEAFF.

This chain's CDR3 is CASRTTGGFEKLFF. CDR3 nucleotides: TGTGCCAGTAGGACGACAGGGGGTTTCGAAAAACTGTTTTTT. This sequence joins TRBV19 and TRBJ1-4; TRBD1 matches 9 bases. CDR3 size: 14 residues. Germline CDR1 LNHDA, CDR2 SQIVND (reference sequence). Trimming cost V 6 bases and J 8 bases; bases outside gene matches: 7.

The chain has TRBV27 and TRBJ2-7; D remains unclear. The V gene lost 2 bases and the J gene lost 1 base, with 6 bases spanning the gap. The CDR3 sequence is 13 residues long. Germline CDR1 and CDR2: MNHEY and SMNVEV (reference sequence). As DNA, the CDR3 is TGTGCCAGCAGTTTAGGGCAGTCCTACGAGCAGTACTTC. This sequence encodes CASSLGQSYEQYF.

J is TRBJ1-3 and V is TRBV28, with D possibly being TRBD1 (5 bases). This CDR3 comprises 13 residues. Germline CDR1 reads MDHEN; CDR2 reads SYDVKM. V lost 4 bases, J lost 4 bases, and 8 bases lay in between. Written as DNA, the CDR3 is TGTGCCAGCAGTTCGGGGGTAGGAAACACCATATATTTT. Translation: CASSSGVGNTIYF.

The chain employs TRBV23-1 and TRBJ1-2, with 7 bases aligning to TRBD1. TRBV23-1 qualifies as an ORF whose function is uncertain. The CDR3 has 18 amino acids. Trimming removed 0 bases from V and 0 bases from J; junction bases left unmatched: 10. The CDR3 DNA follows: TGCGCCAGCAGTCAATCGACGGGACAGCGACAAGCTAACTATGGCTACACCTTC. The encoded protein is CASSQSTGQRQANYGYTF.

The chain has TRBV27 and TRBJ1-2, with 9 bases aligning to TRBD1. J lost 4 bases, V lost 5 bases, and 5 bases had no gene match. Germline V gene lookup returns CDR1 MNHEY and CDR2 SMNVEV (reference sequence). The CDR3 has 14 residues. The CDR3 sequence: CASSLTGGTYGYTF. The CDR3 coding sequence is TGTGCCAGCAGTCTGACAGGGGGTACCTATGGCTACACCTTC.

The chain is built from TRBV4-1 and TRBJ2-7; a possible D gene is TRBD2 (7 bases). V was clipped by 3 bases and J by 3 bases, with 15 bases between them. The CDR3 spans 15 residues. Per germline, CDR1 MGHRA and CDR2 YSYEKL. CDR3 loop: CASSQSGGAVYEQYF. The CDR3 DNA sequence: TGCGCCAGCAGCCAGAGTGGGGGGGCCGTCTACGAGCAGTACTTC.

The CDR3 DNA reads TGTGCCAGCAGTTCTCTAGGGGTGGAGACCCAGTACTTC. This sequence encodes CASSSLGVETQYF. The J gene is TRBJ2-5, the V gene TRBV27; possibly TRBD1 for D (5 bases). Germline lookup yields CDR1 MNHEY and CDR2 SMNVEV (reference sequence). The V and J ends lost 4 bases and 5 bases respectively, with 11 bases between them. The CDR3 has 13 amino acids.

This sequence joins TRBV6-5 and TRBJ1-1, with 7 bases that match TRBD1. Germline loops: CDR1 MNHEY, CDR2 SVGAGI. The CDR3 is 13 amino acids. J gave up 3 bases and V 7 bases, and 5 bases lay outside the gene matches. The CDR3 DNA follows: TGTGCCAGCAAGCTCCAGGGGGACACTGAAGCTTTCTTT. This codes for CASKLQGDTEAFF.

The J gene is TRBJ1-5, the V gene TRBV27, with a weak D call TRBD1 (6 bases). CDR1 and CDR2 (germline): MNHEY, SMNVEV (reference sequence). Trimming left V 2 bases short and J 7 bases short, with 15 bases between. The CDR3 totals 15 residues. CDR3 loop: CASSLGATGRQPQHF. CDR3 DNA sequence: TGTGCCAGCAGTTTAGGGGCGACAGGACGCCAGCCCCAGCATTTT.

About this clone: Other DNA sequences from this sample encode an identical CDR3 as well. The CDR3 region has the DNA TGTGCCAGCAGTCCTAGCGGGGGGACAGATACGCAGTATTTT. The encoded protein is CASSPSGGTDTQYF. J is TRBJ2-3 and V is TRBV7-2; 11 bases are shared with TRBD2. Germline CDR1 reads SGHTA; CDR2 reads FQGNSA. The trim removed 6 bases at V and 3 bases at J, leaving 2 bases unmatched. This CDR3 is built from 14 residues.

The V and J genes are TRBV11-1 and TRBJ2-1; 14 nucleotides match TRBD2. The CDR3 is 17 residues long. V was clipped by 5 bases and J by 2 bases; unmatched bases: 5. The V gene's germline CDR1 is SGHAT and CDR2 FQDESV (reference sequence). The CDR3 spells CASSAGTSGGPYNEQFF. Here the CDR3 DNA reads TGTGCCAGCAGCGCGGGGACTAGCGGGGGCCCCTACAATGAGCAGTTCTTC.

This clone has just one count. CDR3 sequence reads: CASSQPFPPGAYQETQYF. The DNA for the CDR3 is TGTGCCAGCAGCCAACCTTTTCCGCCGGGAGCCTACCAAGAGACCCAGTACTTC. The chain has TRBV14 and TRBJ2-5; perhaps TRBD2 as D (6 bases). Germline V gene lookup returns CDR1 SGHDN and CDR2 FVKESK. CDR3 length: 18 residues. Trimming shortened V by 2 bases and J by 0 bases, and 19 bases separated the two germline ends.

The genes are TRBV15 and TRBJ1-5, with D possibly being TRBD1 (6 bases). Trimming stripped 1 base from V and 4 bases from J, with 14 bases between. From germline, CDR1 is LNHNV and CDR2 YYDKDF (reference sequence). The CDR3 spans 16 residues. The CDR3 protein is CATSRGGGQANQPQHF. CDR3 bases: TGTGCCACCAGCAGAGGGGGGGGACAAGCTAATCAGCCCCAGCATTTT. The variable domain in full, with the rest retrieved from reference TRBV15 and TRBJ1-5, is DAMVIQNPRYQVTQFGKPVTLSCSQTLNHNVMYWYQQKSSQAPKLLFHYYDKDFNNEADTPDNFQSRRPNTSFCFLDIRSPGLGDTAMYLCATSRGGGQANQPQHFGDGTRLSIL.

The J gene is TRBJ1-2, the V gene TRBV6-1; TRBD1 aligns across 11 bases. The CDR3 sequence is 15 residues long. With V trimmed by 4 bases and J by 6 bases, 7 bases remained unmatched. Per the germline V gene, CDR1 is MNHNS and CDR2 is SASEGT. The CDR3 nucleotides are TGTGCCAGCAGTGCCTGGGACAGGGGGGGAGATGGCTACACCTTC. It yields the protein CASSAWDRGGDGYTF.

The CDR3 nucleotides are TGTGCCTGGAGTAACCTCGGACAGGGGCCGAACACTGAAGCTTTCTTT. Protein product: CAWSNLGQGPNTEAFF. This chain joins TRBV30 and TRBJ1-1; 9 bases are shared with TRBD1. The CDR3 extends over 16 amino acids. Germline CDR1 reads GTSNPN; CDR2 reads SVGIG (reference sequence). V lost 2 bases to trimming and J lost 1 base; unmatched junction nucleotides: 8.

The V gene is TRBV14, the J gene TRBJ1-2; D remains ambiguous. V was cut by 0 bases and J by 4 bases, with 12 bases left in between. This CDR3 contains 15 residues. Germline CDR1 reads SGHDN; CDR2 reads FVKESK. CDR3 loop: CASSQDPRGAYGYTF. The CDR3 nucleotides are TGTGCCAGCAGCCAAGACCCACGGGGAGCCTATGGCTACACCTTC. The full variable domain, rest sourced from reference TRBV14 and TRBJ1-2, is EAGVTQFPSHSVIEKGQTVTLRCDPISGHDNLYWYRRVMGKEIKFLLHFVKESKQDESGMPNNRFLAERTGGTYSTLKVQPAELEDSGVYFCASSQDPRGAYGYTFGSGTRLTVV.

The CDR3 bases are TGTGCCAGCAGCCCGTCAGGGGGCGCCGACAATGAGCAGTTCTTC. The encoded protein is CASSPSGGADNEQFF. This chain connects TRBV7-6 to TRBJ2-1; TRBD1 matches at 8 bases. The junction had 8 bases not matched to a gene; V was cut back by 5 bases and J by 5 bases. Germline V gene data show CDR1 as SGHVS and CDR2 as FNYEAQ. CDR3 length: 15 amino acids.

V and J are TRBV19 and TRBJ1-5, with D hard to call. The germline V gene encodes CDR1 LNHDA and CDR2 SQIVND (reference sequence). This CDR3 is 15 amino acids long. V was shortened by 0 bases and J by 2 bases, with 8 bases between the two germline ends. DNA for the CDR3: TGTGCCAGTAGTATAGACAGGTGGGGCAATCAGCCCCAGCATTTT. Its translation: CASSIDRWGNQPQHF.

This clone was detected once. V gene TRBV7-9 combines with J gene TRBJ1-3; weak D call: TRBD1 (5 bases). Trimming shortened V by 5 bases and J by 4 bases, and 18 bases separated the two germline ends. The V gene's germline CDR1 is SEHNR and CDR2 FQNEAQ (reference sequence). This CDR3 comprises 16 residues. In nucleotides, the CDR3 is TGTGCCAGCAGCCTATTAGGAGGGGCGGCGGGAAACACCATATATTTT. Amino acid sequence: CASSLLGGAAGNTIYF. Complete variable domain (other parts from reference TRBV7-9 and TRBJ1-3): DTGVSQNPRHKITKRGQNVTFRCDPISEHNRLYWYRQTLGQGPEFLTYFQNEAQLEKSRLLSDRFSAERPKGSFSTLEIQRTEQGDSAMYLCASSLLGGAAGNTIYFGEGSWLTVV.

The chain has TRBV5-5 and TRBJ1-1; tentative D call: TRBD1 (5 bases). Germline V gene data show CDR1 as SGHKS and CDR2 as YYEKEE (reference sequence). This CDR3 region has 12 residues. Trimming stripped 0 bases from V and 11 bases from J, with 11 bases between. The CDR3 coding sequence is TGTGCCAGCAGCTTGGCCAGGGAGGGTGCTTTCTTT. It specifies CASSLAREGAFF.

The gene calls are TRBV7-2 and TRBJ2-1; tentative D call: TRBD2 (5 bases). This CDR3 region has 16 residues. Germline V gene data show CDR1 as SGHTA and CDR2 as FQGNSA. The V gene lost 6 bases and the J gene lost 0 bases, with 15 bases spanning the gap. The CDR3 nucleotides are TGTGCCAGCAGTCTCTTCTTGGGGAGCTCCTACAATGAGCAGTTCTTC. Its translation: CASSLFLGSSYNEQFF.

The genes are TRBV7-9 and TRBJ1-2, with a weak D call TRBD1 (6 bases). This CDR3 has 14 residues. The V gene lost 5 bases and the J gene lost 6 bases, with 16 bases spanning the gap. Germline CDR1 is SEHNR and CDR2 is FQNEAQ (reference sequence). The chain's CDR3 is CASSPPGGGDGYTF. In DNA, the CDR3 is TGTGCCAGCAGCCCACCGGGAGGGGGAGATGGCTACACCTTC.